Presented here are 15 T cell receptor beta chains from one specimen sequenced in a study of long-term antiretroviral therapy in people with HIV. The authors ran the immunoSEQ assay, v3.0, at survey level. TCRdb keeps only in-frame clones here, not all; method: immunoSEQ multiplex PCR. Of some 25,000 clones listed, about 79% were seen once; the top ten hold 5.6%. Source: unsorted PBMCs, taken 0.7 years before starting antiretroviral therapy. Every receptor here comes from a man aged 30 to 39 with HIV.

This clone has only one observation. The gene calls are TRBV6-5 and TRBJ1-2, with D possibly TRBD1 on 5 matching bases. Germline CDR1 and CDR2: MNHEY and SVGAGI. This CDR3 contains 15 residues. Trimming shortened V by 6 bases and J by 4 bases, and 18 bases separated the two germline ends. CDR3: CASSSWTPSGYGYTF. CDR3 DNA: TGTGCCAGCAGCTCCTGGACACCTTCTGGCTATGGCTACACCTTC.

This sequence joins TRBV5-1 and TRBJ1-3; D is unclear. Trimming shortened V by 3 bases and J by 0 bases, and 16 bases separated the two germline ends. Germline V lookup: CDR1 SGHRS, CDR2 YFSETQ. The CDR3 has 17 amino acids. The CDR3 DNA reads as TGCGCCAGCAGCTCCCGAGCCGGAGCCCTCTCTGGAAACACCATATATTTT. Translating gives CASSSRAGALSGNTIYF.

J is TRBJ2-1 and V is TRBV29-1; 13 positions agree with TRBD2. The CDR3 runs to 14 residues. CDR1 and CDR2 from the germline V gene are SQVTM and ANQGSEA. Trimming took 4 bases from V and 9 from J; bases not matched to a gene: 6. The DNA of the CDR3 is TGCAGCGTTGGCGGGACTAGCGGGACTCGTGAGCAGTTCTTC. Protein: CSVGGTSGTREQFF.

The chain is built from TRBV6-1 and TRBJ1-3, with D maybe TRBD1 (5 bases). This CDR3 contains 13 residues. The ends were cut back, 6 bases at V and 2 bases at J, with 8 bases in the middle. In germline, CDR1 is MNHNS, CDR2 SASEGT. This CDR3 is CASRGVAGNTIYF. Here the CDR3 DNA reads TGTGCCAGCAGGGGGGTAGCTGGAAACACCATATATTTT.

The CDR3 protein is CASSQNRGAPNTGELFF. For the CDR3, the DNA is TGTGCCAGCAGTCAGAACAGGGGGGCCCCGAACACCGGGGAGCTGTTTTTT. The rearrangement joins TRBV4-2 to TRBJ2-2, with TRBD1 matching 8 bases. The CDR3 loop spans 17 amino acids. Germline trimming cut 6 bases from V and 0 bases from J; bases unmatched to any gene: 9. CDR1 is LGHNA and CDR2 is YNFKEQ in the germline V gene.

The chain combines TRBV7-9 with TRBJ2-5, with D perhaps being TRBD1 or TRBD2 (5 bases each). Germline CDR1 SEHNR, CDR2 FQNEAQ (reference sequence). V was clipped by 7 bases and J by 2 bases, with 14 bases between them. This CDR3 region has 14 residues. The CDR3 DNA is TGTGCCAGCACCCGCCGTGGGGGACAAGAGACCCAGTACTTC. It codes for CASTRRGGQETQYF.

The CDR3 protein is CASSSWRQGGNSPLHF. CDR3 bases: TGTGCCAGCAGTTCCTGGCGACAGGGAGGTAATTCACCCCTCCACTTT. V is TRBV6-5 and J is TRBJ1-6; TRBD1 aligns across 7 bases. Germline-derived CDR1 and CDR2 are MNHEY and SVGAGI. V dropped 4 bases and J dropped 6; count of bases not matched to a gene: 9. The CDR3 length is 16 residues.

This sequence joins TRBV12-5 and TRBJ2-7; 13 nucleotides align to TRBD2. This CDR3 has 15 residues. The ends lost 2 bases at V and 5 bases at J; junction bases unmatched: 3. Germline CDR1 and CDR2: LGHNT and FRNRAP. In nucleotides, the CDR3 is TGTGCTAGTGGTTTGACCGGACTAGCGGGAGACGAGCAGTACTTC. Amino acid sequence: CASGLTGLAGDEQYF.

The chain carries TRBV6-5 and TRBJ1-1; TRBD1 matches at 7 bases. J was trimmed by 0 bases and V by 6 bases; bases with no gene match: 4. CDR1 MNHEY and CDR2 SVGAGI come from the germline V gene. The CDR3 runs to 14 residues. In DNA form, the CDR3 reads TGTGCCAGCAGCCGGGGACAGATGAACACTGAAGCTTTCTTT. Its protein is CASSRGQMNTEAFF.

The chain uses TRBV19 and TRBJ2-1, with 7 positions matching TRBD2. Germline CDR1 and CDR2: LNHDA and SQIVND (reference sequence). This CDR3 region has 15 residues. Unmatched junction bases numbered 12, after V lost 6 bases and J lost 7 bases. DNA for the CDR3: TGTGCCAGTAGGAGGGCGGGGGAAAAATGGAATGAGCAGTTCTTC. Its translation is CASRRAGEKWNEQFF.

This chain joins TRBV10-3 and TRBJ2-7; TRBD1 matches 12 bases. Germline V gene sequence: CDR1 ENHRY, CDR2 SYGVKD. Trimming took 7 bases from V and 5 from J; bases not matched to a gene: 12. This CDR3 is 16 amino acids long. The chain's CDR3 is CAIKSTPGTGGDEQYF. The CDR3 DNA reads TGTGCCATCAAATCAACCCCAGGGACAGGGGGCGACGAGCAGTACTTC.

The rearrangement links TRBV27 to TRBJ1-1; 10 bases line up with TRBD1. This CDR3 region has 15 residues. V lost 2 bases, J lost 4 bases, and 4 bases stayed unmatched. Germline V gene sequence: CDR1 MNHEY, CDR2 SMNVEV (reference sequence). CDR3: CASSLRQGAITEAFF. CDR3 in DNA: TGTGCCAGCAGTTTACGACAGGGGGCGATCACTGAAGCTTTCTTT.

The V and J genes are TRBV5-4 and TRBJ2-7, with 11 bases fitting TRBD1. Germline V gene data show CDR1 as SGHNT and CDR2 as YYREEE (reference sequence). The CDR3 consists of 15 residues. The V segment lost 2 bases and the J segment 4 bases; nucleotides outside the gene matches: 5. The DNA of the CDR3 is TGTGCCAGCAGCTTAGGGACAGGGGGGCCTTACGAGCAGTACTTC. This gives the protein CASSLGTGGPYEQYF.

The chain joins TRBV5-1 to TRBJ2-7; no clear D gene. Germline CDR1 reads SGHRS; CDR2 reads YFSETQ. V lost 1 base to trimming and J lost 0 bases, with 11 bases between them. The CDR3 spans 15 residues. The CDR3, as DNA: TGCGCCAGCAGCTTGACCAGGCCAAGCTCCTACGAGCAGTACTTC. This translates into CASSLTRPSSYEQYF. Filled out from reference TRBV5-1 and TRBJ2-7, the complete variable domain reads KAGVTQTPRYLIKTRGQQVTLSCSPISGHRSVSWYQQTPGQGLQFLFEYFSETQRNKGNFPGRFSGRQFSNSRSEMNVSTLELGDSALYLCASSLTRPSSYEQYFGPGTRLTVT.

The rearrangement links TRBV6-4 to TRBJ2-7; TRBD2 is a possible D gene (6 bases). Looked up from germline, CDR1 is MRHNA and CDR2 is SNTAGT. The V end was cut by 10 bases, the J end by 7 bases, with 17 bases between. The CDR3 is 12 residues long. The DNA of the CDR3 is TGTGCCACCATCCTCAGAGGGAGGGAGCAGTACTTC. Translation: CATILRGREQYF.